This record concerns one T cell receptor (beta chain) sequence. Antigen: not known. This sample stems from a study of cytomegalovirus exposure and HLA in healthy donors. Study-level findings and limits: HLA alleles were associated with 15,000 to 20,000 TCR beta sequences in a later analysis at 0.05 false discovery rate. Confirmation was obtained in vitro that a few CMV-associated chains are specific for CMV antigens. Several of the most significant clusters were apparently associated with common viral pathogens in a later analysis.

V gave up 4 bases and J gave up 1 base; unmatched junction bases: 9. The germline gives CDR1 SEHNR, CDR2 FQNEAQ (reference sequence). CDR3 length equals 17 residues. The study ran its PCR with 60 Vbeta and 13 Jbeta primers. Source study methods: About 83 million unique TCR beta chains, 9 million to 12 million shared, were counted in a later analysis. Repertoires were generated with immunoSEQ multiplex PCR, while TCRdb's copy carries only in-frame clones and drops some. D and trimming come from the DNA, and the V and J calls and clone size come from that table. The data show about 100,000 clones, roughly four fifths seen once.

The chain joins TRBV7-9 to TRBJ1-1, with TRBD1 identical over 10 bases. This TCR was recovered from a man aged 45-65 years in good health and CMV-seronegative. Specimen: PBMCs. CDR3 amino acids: CASSSRTGGEWNTEAFF. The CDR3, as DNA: TGTGCCAGCAGCTCCCGGACAGGGGGGGAATGGAACACTGAAGCTTTCTTT.